This TCR beta chain was sequenced in a study of T cell repertoires in cytomegalovirus infection. In TCRdb, the reads were re-called with MiXCR into one record per CDR3 protein. The profile shows 900,000 to 950,000 distinct CDR3 sequences, around a third of them singletons. In regard to this clonotype: Its matching antigen is unknown. This may be a read error, as it is one base from a much larger clone.

CDR1 is MNHEY and CDR2 is SVGEGT in the germline V gene. This CDR3 has 14 amino acids. The source of this sequence is a human donor in good health (CMV status not recorded). Some clones in this sample may be carry-over from other donors' samples. The rearrangement uses TRBV6-2 or TRBV6-3 and TRBJ2-6; the D is unclear. This material consisted of cultured CD8+ T cells from PBMCs, taken from culture after CMV antigen stimulation. CDR3 sequence (DNA): TGTGCCAACAGTCTTCTTACTGGGGCCAACGTCCTGACTTTC. Amino acids: CANSLLTGANVLTF.